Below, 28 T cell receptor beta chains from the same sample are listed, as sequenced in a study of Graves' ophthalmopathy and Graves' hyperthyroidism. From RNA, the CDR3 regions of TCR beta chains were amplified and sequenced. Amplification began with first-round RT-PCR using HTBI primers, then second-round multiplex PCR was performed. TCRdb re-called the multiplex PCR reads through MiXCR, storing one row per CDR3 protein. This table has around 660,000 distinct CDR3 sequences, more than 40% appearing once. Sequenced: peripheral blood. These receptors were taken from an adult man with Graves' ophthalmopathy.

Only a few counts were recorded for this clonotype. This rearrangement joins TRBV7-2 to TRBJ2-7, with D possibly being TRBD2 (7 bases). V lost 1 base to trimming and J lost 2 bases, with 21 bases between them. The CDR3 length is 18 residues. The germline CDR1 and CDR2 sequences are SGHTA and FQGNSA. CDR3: CASSLGGPIVRGPYEQYF. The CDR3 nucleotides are TGTGCCAGCAGCTTAGGGGGGCCCATTGTGCGGGGGCCCTACGAGCAGTACTTC.

The CDR3 DNA reads TGTGCCAGCTCCGGACGGAACCCCCGGGGCTACACCTTC. As protein: CASSGRNPRGYTF. The chain carries TRBV25-1 and TRBJ1-2; D unclear. The CDR3 extends over 13 amino acids. The germline V gene encodes CDR1 MGHDK and CDR2 SYGVNS. Trimming left V 8 bases short and J 8 bases short, with 18 bases between.

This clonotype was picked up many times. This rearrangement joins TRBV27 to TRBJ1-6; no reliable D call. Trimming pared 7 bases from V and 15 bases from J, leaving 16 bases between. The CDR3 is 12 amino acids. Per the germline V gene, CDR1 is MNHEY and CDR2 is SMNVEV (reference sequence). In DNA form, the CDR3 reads TGTGCCAGCAACGGTCCGGGAGGGCACCTCCACTTT. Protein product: CASNGPGGHLHF.

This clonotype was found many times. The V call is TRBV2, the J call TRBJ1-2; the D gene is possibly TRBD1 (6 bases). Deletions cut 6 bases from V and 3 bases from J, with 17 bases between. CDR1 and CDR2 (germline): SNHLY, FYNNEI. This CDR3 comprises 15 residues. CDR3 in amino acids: CASRDNRDGDYGYTF. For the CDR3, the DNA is TGTGCCAGCAGGGACAACAGGGATGGGGACTATGGCTACACCTTC. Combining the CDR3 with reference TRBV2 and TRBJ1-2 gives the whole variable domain EPEVTQTPSHQVTQMGQEVILRCVPISNHLYFYWYRQILGQKVEFLVSFYNNEISEKSEIFDDQFSVERPDGSNFTLKIRSTKLEDSAMYFCASRDNRDGDYGYTFGSGTRLTVV.

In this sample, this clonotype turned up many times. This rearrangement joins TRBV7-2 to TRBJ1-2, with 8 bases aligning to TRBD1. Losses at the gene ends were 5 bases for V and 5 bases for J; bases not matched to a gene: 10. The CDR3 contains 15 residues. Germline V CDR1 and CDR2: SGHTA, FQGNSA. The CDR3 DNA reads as TGTGCCAGCAGCCTTGGACAGGGAACTTTATATGGCTACACCTTC. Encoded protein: CASSLGQGTLYGYTF. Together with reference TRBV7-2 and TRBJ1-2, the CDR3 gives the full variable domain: GAGVSQSPSNKVTEKGKDVELRCDPISGHTALYWYRQSLGQGLEFLIYFQGNSAPDKSGLPSDRFSAERTGGSVSTLTIQRTQQEDSAVYLCASSLGQGTLYGYTFGSGTRLTVV.

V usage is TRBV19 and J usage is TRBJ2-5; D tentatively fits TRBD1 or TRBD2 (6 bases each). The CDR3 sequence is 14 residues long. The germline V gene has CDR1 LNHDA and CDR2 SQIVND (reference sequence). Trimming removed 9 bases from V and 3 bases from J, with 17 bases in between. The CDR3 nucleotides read TGTGCCAGGTCAACAGGGTCGGGGGAAGAGACCCAGTACTTC. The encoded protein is CARSTGSGEETQYF.

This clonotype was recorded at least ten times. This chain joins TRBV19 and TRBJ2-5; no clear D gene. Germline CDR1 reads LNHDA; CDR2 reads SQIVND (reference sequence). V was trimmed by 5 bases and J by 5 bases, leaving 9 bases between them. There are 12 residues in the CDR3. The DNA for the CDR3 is TGTGCCAGTAGTGTCCCTAAGGAGACCCAGTACTTC. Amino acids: CASSVPKETQYF.

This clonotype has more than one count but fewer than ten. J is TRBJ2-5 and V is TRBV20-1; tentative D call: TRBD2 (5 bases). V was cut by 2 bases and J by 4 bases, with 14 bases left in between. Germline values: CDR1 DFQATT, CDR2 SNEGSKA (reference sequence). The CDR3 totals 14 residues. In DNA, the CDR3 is TGCAGTGCTAGAAAGGTATCCGGAGGAGAGACCCAGTACTTC. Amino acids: CSARKVSGGETQYF.

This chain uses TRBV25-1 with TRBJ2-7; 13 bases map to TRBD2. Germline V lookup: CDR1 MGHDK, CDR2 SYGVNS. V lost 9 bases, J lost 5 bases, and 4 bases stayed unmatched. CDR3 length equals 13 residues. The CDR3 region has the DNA TGTGCCAGAGGACTAGCGGGAGTTAACGAGCAGTACTTC. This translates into CARGLAGVNEQYF.

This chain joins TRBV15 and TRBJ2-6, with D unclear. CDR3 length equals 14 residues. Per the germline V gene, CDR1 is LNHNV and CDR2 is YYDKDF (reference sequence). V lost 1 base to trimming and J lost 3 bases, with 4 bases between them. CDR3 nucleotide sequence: TGTGCCACCAGCAGAGTTGGTGGGGCCAACGTCCTGACTTTC. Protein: CATSRVGGANVLTF.

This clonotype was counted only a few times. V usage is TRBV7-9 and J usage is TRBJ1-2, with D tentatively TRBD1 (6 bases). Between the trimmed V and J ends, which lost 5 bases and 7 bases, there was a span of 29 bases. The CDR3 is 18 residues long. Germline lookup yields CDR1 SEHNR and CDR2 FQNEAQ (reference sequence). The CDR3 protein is CASSQERFRRGSVPGYTF. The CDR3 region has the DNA TGTGCCAGCAGCCAAGAGAGGTTCCGAAGGGGGTCTGTTCCTGGCTACACCTTC. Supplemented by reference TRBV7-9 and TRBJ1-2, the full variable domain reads DTGVSQNPRHKITKRGQNVTFRCDPISEHNRLYWYRQTLGQGPEFLTYFQNEAQLEKSRLLSDRFSAERPKGSFSTLEIQRTEQGDSAMYLCASSQERFRRGSVPGYTFGSGTRLTVV.

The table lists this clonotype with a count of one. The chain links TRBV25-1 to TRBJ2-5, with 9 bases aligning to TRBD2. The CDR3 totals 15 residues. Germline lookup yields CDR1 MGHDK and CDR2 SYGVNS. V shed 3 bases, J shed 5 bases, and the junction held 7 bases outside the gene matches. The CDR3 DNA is TGTGCCAGCAGTGAGAGGGTAGCGGGAGTTGAGACCCAGTACTTC. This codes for CASSERVAGVETQYF.

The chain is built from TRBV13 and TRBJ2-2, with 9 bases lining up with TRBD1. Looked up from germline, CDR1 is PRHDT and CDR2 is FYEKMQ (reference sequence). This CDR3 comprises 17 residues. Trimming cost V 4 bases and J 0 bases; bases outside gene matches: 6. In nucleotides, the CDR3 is TGTGCCAGCAGCTACAGGACAGGGGCCGCGAACACCGGGGAGCTGTTTTTT. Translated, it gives CASSYRTGAANTGELFF.

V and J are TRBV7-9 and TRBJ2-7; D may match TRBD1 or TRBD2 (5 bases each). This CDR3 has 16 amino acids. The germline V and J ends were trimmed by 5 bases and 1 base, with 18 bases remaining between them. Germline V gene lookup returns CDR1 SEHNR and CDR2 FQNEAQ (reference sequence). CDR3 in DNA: TGTGCCAGCAGCCAAGATAGGTGGGGGAGTTCCTACGAGCAGTACTTC. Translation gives CASSQDRWGSSYEQYF.

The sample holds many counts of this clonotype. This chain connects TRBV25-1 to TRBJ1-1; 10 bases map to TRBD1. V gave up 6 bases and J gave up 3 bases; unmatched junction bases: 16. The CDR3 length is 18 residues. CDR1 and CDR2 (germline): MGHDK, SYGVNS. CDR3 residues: CASSGLDRGQVWHTEAFF. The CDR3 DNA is TGTGCCAGCAGCGGCTTAGACAGGGGGCAAGTATGGCACACTGAAGCTTTCTTT.

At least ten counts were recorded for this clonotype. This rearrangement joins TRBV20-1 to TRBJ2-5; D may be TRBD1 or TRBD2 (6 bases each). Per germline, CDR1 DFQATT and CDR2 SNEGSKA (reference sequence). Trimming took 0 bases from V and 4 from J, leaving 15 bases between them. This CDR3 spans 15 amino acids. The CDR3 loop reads CSARDYKGGSETQYF. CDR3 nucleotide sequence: TGCAGTGCTAGAGATTACAAGGGGGGATCAGAGACCCAGTACTTC.

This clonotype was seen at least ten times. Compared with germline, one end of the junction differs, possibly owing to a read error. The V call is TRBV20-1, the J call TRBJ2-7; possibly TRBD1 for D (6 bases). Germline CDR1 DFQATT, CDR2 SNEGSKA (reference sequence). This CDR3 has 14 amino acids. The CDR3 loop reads CSAREGRGSYEQYF. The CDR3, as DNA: TGCAGTGCTCGAGAGGGCAGGGGATCCTACGAGCAGTACTTC.

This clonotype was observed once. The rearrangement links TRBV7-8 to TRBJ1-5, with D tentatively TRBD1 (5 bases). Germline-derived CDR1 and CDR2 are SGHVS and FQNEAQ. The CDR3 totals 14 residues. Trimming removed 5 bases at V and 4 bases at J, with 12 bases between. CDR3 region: CASSLRQPNQPQHF. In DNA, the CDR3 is TGTGCCAGCAGCCTAAGACAGCCTAATCAGCCCCAGCATTTT.

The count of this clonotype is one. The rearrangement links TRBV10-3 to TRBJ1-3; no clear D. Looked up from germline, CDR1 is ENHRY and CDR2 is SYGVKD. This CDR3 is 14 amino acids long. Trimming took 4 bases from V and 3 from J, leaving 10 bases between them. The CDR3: CAISGTDYGNTIYF. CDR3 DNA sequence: TGTGCCATCAGTGGGACGGACTATGGAAACACCATATATTTT.

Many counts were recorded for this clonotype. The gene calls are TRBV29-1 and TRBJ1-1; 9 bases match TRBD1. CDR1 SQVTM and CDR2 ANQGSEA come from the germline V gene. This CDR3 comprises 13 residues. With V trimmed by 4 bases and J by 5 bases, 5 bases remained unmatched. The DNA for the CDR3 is TGCAGCGTTGCGGGACAGGGAAAAACTGAAGCTTTCTTT. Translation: CSVAGQGKTEAFF.

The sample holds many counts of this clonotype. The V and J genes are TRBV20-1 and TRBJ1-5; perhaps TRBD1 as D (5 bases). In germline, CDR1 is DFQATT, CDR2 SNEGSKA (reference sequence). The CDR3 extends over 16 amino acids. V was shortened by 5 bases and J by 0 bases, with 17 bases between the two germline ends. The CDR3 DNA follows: TGCAGTGCTGGACCGCAAGGGGCTAGTAGCAATCAGCCCCAGCATTTT. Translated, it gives CSAGPQGASSNQPQHF.

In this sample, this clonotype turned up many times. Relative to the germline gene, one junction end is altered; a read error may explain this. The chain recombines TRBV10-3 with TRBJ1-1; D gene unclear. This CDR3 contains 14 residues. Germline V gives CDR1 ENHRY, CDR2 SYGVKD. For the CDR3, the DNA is TGTGCCAGCAGTGCTCGAGCTAGGAACACTGAAGCTTTCTTT. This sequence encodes CASSARARNTEAFF.

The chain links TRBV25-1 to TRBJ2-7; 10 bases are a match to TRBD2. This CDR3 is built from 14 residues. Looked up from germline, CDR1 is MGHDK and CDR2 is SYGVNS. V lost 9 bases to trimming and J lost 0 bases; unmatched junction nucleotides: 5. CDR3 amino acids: CASNSGRSSYEQYF. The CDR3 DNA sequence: TGTGCCAGTAATAGCGGGAGGAGCTCCTACGAGCAGTACTTC.

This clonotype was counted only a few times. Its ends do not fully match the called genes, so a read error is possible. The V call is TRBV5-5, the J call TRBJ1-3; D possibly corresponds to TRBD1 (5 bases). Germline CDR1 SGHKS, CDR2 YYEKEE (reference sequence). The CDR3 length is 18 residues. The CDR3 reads CASSEAGVSDSSGNTIYF. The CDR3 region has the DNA TGCGCCAGCAGCGAAGCCGGTGTCTCTGACAGCTCTGGAAACACCATATATTTT.

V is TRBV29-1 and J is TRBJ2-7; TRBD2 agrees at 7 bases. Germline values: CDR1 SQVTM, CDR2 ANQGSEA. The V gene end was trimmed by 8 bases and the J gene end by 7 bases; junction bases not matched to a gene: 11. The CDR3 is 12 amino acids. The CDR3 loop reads CSLPGLGREQYF. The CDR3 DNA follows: TGCAGCTTACCAGGACTAGGACGGGAGCAGTACTTC.

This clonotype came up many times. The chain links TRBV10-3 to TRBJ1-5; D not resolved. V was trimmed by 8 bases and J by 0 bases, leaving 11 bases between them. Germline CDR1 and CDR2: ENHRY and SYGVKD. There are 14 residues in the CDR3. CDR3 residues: CAIGGGSSNQPQHF. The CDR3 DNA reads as TGTGCCATCGGAGGAGGGTCTAGCAATCAGCCCCAGCATTTT.

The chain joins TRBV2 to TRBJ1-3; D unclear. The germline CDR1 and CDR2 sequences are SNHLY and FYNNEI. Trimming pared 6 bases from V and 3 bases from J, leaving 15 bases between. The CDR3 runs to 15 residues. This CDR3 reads CASRIAGGNGNTIYF. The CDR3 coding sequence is TGTGCCAGCAGAATCGCCGGAGGTAATGGAAACACCATATATTTT.

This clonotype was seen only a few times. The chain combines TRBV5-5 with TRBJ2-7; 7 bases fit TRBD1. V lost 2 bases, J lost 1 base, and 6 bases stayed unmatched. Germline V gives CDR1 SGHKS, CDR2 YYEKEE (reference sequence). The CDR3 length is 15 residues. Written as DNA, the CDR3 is TGTGCCAGCAGCTTACCCCCGGGACAGTCCTACGAGCAGTACTTC. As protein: CASSLPPGQSYEQYF.